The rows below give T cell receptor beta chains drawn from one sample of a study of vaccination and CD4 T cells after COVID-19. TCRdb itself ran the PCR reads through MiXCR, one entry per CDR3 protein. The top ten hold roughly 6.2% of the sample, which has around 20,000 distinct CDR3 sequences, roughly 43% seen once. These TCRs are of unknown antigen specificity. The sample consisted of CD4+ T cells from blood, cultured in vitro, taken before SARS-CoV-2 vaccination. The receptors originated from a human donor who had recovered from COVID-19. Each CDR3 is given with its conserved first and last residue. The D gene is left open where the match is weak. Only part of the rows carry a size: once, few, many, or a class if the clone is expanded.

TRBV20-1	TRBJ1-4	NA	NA	TGCAGTGCTACGAAAGGGGGGGGAGGACTGTTTTTT	CSATKGGGGLFF
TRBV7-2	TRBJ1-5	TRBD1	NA	TGTGCCAGCAGCTTAACATTGGGACAGGGACTTCAGCCCCAGCATTTT	CASSLTLGQGLQPQHF
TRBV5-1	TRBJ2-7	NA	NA	TGCGCCAGCAGCTTTACGGACAGCTCATACGAGCAGTACTTC	CASSFTDSSYEQYF
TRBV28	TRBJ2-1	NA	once	TGTGCCAGCAGCCTTAGCTCCTACAATGAGCAGTTCTTC	CASSLSSYNEQFF
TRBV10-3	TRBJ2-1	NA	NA	TGTGCCATCAGTGGGTCCCCTGAATCGAGTTACAATGAGCAGTTCTTC	CAISGSPESSYNEQFF
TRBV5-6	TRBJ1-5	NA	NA	TGTGCCAGCAGCTTGGGGCAGGGAGTCAGTCAGCCCCAGCATTTT	CASSLGQGVSQPQHF
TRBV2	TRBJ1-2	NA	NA	TGTGCCAGCAGCCCAGCGGCAGGCGACTATGGCTACACCTTC	CASSPAAGDYGYTF
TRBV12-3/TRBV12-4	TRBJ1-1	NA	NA	TGTGCCAGCAGCCCCTTATCTACTGAAGCTTTCTTT	CASSPLSTEAFF
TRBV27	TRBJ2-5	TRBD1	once	TGTGCCAGCAGTTTATTTTCAGGGGGAAAGACCCAGTACTTC	CASSLFSGGKTQYF
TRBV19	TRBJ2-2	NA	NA	TGTGCCAGTAGTACGCGTTCCTATCCGGGGCCCACCGGGGAGCTGTTTTTT	CASSTRSYPGPTGELFF
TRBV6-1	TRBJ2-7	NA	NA	TGTGCCAGCAGCTTCAGCTTCTCCCGGGATGCCCGGGAGCAGTACTTC	CASSFSFSRDAREQYF
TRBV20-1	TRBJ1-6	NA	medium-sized	TGCAGTGCTAGACAGGGCTTTAACTCACCCCTCCACTTT	CSARQGFNSPLHF
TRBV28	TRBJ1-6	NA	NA	TGTGCCAGCAGTTTGGGTCAGGAGGGTTCACCCCTCCACTTT	CASSLGQEGSPLHF
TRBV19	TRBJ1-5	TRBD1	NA	TGTGCCAGTAGTATAGTGTCAGGGGGTAGGGAGCCCCAGCATTTT	CASSIVSGGREPQHF
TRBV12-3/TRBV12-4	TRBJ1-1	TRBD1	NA	TGTGCCAGCAGCATTGGACAGGACACTGAAGCTTTCTTT	CASSIGQDTEAFF
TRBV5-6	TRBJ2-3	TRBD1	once	TGTGCCAGCAGCGGACAGGGCGGCACAGATACGCAGTATTTT	CASSGQGGTDTQYF
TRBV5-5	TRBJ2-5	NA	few	TGTGCCAGCAGCCCGGGACCGGGCGAGACCCAGTACTTC	CASSPGPGETQYF
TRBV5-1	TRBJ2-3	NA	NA	TGCGCCAGCAGCCTCGGGGATAGCACAGATACGCAGTATTTT	CASSLGDSTDTQYF
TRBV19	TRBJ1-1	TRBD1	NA	TGTGCCAGTAGTACCGGCCGACAGGGATATACTGAAGCTTTCTTT	CASSTGRQGYTEAFF
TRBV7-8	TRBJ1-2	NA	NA	TGTGCCAGCAGCTTAGGCGAGGGAATCTATGGCTACACCTTC	CASSLGEGIYGYTF
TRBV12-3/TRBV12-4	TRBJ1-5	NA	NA	TGTGCCAGCAGCCTATTAGGACCCAGCAATCAGCCCCAGCATTTT	CASSLLGPSNQPQHF
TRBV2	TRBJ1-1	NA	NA	TGTGCCAGCATTCTGGGGGAGATGGGGGCTTTCTTT	CASILGEMGAFF
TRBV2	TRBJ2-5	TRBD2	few	TGTGCCAGCAGGCCGGGACTAGCGGGGATCTTGGAAGAGACCCAGTACTTC	CASRPGLAGILEETQYF
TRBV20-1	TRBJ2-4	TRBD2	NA	TGCAGTGCTGGTAGCGGGAGGGCCGGAAACATTCAGTACTTC	CSAGSGRAGNIQYF
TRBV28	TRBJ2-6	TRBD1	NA	TGTGCCAGCAGGACTCACAGGGGATTGGCTGGGGCCAACGTCCTGACTTTC	CASRTHRGLAGANVLTF
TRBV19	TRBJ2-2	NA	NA	TGTGCCAGTAGTATTCCCCAGTACACCGGGGAGCTGTTTTTT	CASSIPQYTGELFF
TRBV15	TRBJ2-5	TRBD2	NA	TGTGCCACCAGCAGAGGAGGCGGGGGGGTTCCGAAGACCCAGTACTTC	CATSRGGGGVPKTQYF
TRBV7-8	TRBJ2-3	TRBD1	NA	TGTGCCAGCAGCTTACGGGACAGGGTTGATACGCAGTATTTT	CASSLRDRVDTQYF
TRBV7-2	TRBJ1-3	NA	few	TGTGCCAGCAGGGTAAACACCGACTCTGGAAACACCATATATTTT	CASRVNTDSGNTIYF